What follows are 21 T cell receptor beta chains derived from one specimen sequenced in a study of neoadjuvant anti-PD-1 for oral cavity cancer. Time point indicated: after neoadjuvant nivolumab, at surgical resection. TCRdb's table, derived via immunoSEQ multiplex PCR, lists solely in-frame clones and lacks some. The sample shows just under 70,000 clones, 70% to 90% of them seen only once. This material consisted of PBMCs, taken after nivolumab (anti-PD-1) treatment. These receptors were taken from a person between 40 and 85 years old with oral cavity squamous cell carcinoma.

V is TRBV6-1 and J is TRBJ1-1, with 11 bases identical to TRBD1. This CDR3 spans 16 amino acids. Germline trimming cut 3 bases from V and 1 base from J; bases unmatched to any gene: 4. In germline, CDR1 is MNHNS, CDR2 SASEGT. The CDR3 bases are TGTGCCAGCAGTGATCGGGACAGGGGGTCGAACACTGAAGCTTTCTTT. Its translation is CASSDRDRGSNTEAFF.

The gene calls are TRBV9 and TRBJ1-4; TRBD1 is a possible D gene (5 bases). The germline V gene encodes CDR1 SGDLS and CDR2 YYNGEE. This CDR3 is built from 15 residues. Trimming shortened V by 4 bases and J by 8 bases, and 18 bases separated the two germline ends. The CDR3 coding sequence is TGTGCCAGCAGCTCCCACCCGGGTGAGGGGGAAAAACTGTTTTTT. Translating it yields CASSSHPGEGEKLFF.

CDR3 DNA: TGTGCCTGGACTACGGATACGCAGTATTTT. Amino acid sequence: CAWTTDTQYF. V is TRBV30 and J is TRBJ2-3; D unresolved. Between the trimmed V and J ends, which lost 4 bases and 6 bases, there was a span of 5 bases. Germline-derived CDR1 and CDR2 are GTSNPN and SVGIG (reference sequence). The CDR3 covers 10 residues.

V gene TRBV7-9 combines with J gene TRBJ2-1, with D unclear. CDR1 and CDR2 from the germline V gene are SEHNR and FQNEAQ (reference sequence). This CDR3 comprises 13 residues. The V end lost 1 base, the J end lost 6 bases, and 7 bases lay between the germline ends. Here the CDR3 reads CASSLDSPNEQFF. The CDR3 region has the DNA TGTGCCAGCAGCTTAGACAGCCCCAATGAGCAGTTCTTC.

A single count supports this clone. The CDR3, as DNA: TGTGCCAGCAGCCGTAATTACGAGCAGTACTTC. This gives the protein CASSRNYEQYF. The chain carries TRBV5-6 and TRBJ2-7; D is undetermined. The V end was cut by 4 bases, the J end by 4 bases, with 6 bases between. There are 11 residues in the CDR3. Germline V gene lookup returns CDR1 SGHDT and CDR2 YYEEEE.

This clone was seen just once. The J gene is TRBJ2-2, the V gene TRBV7-6; D perhaps matches TRBD2 (6 bases). Germline-derived CDR1 and CDR2 are SGHVS and FNYEAQ. This CDR3 spans 14 amino acids. With 3 bases removed from V and 5 bases from J, the gap between germline ends came to 10 bases. The CDR3 sequence is CASSFVAATGELFF. The CDR3 nucleotides read TGTGCCAGCAGCTTCGTAGCGGCGACCGGGGAGCTGTTTTTT.

The J gene is TRBJ2-2, the V gene TRBV7-3, with 12 bases that match TRBD2. CDR1 and CDR2 (germline): SGHTA, FQGTGA. Trimming took 5 bases from V and 7 from J; bases not matched to a gene: 5. The CDR3 runs to 15 residues. The CDR3 nucleotides read TGTGCCAGCAGCCGGACTAGCGGGACTGTCGGGGAGCTGTTTTTT. Protein product: CASSRTSGTVGELFF.

The gene calls are TRBV6-1 and TRBJ1-1, with no clear D. This CDR3 is 14 amino acids long. Germline V gene data show CDR1 as MNHNS and CDR2 as SASEGT. Trimming pared 2 bases from V and 0 bases from J, leaving 7 bases between. The CDR3 spells CASSETDLNTEAFF. In DNA form, the CDR3 reads TGTGCCAGCAGTGAAACGGACCTGAACACTGAAGCTTTCTTT.

This clone was counted only a few times. As DNA, the CDR3 is TGTGCCAGCAGCGCTGGACTAGCGGTGGACTACGAGCAGTACTTC. Translation: CASSAGLAVDYEQYF. The chain uses TRBV7-8 and TRBJ2-7, with 10 positions matching TRBD2. This CDR3 is 15 amino acids long. V lost 5 bases to trimming and J lost 3 bases; unmatched junction nucleotides: 7. CDR1 is SGHVS and CDR2 is FQNEAQ in the germline V gene.

The chain has TRBV25-1 and TRBJ2-2; possibly TRBD1 for D (6 bases). Trimming took 7 bases from V and 3 from J, leaving 12 bases between them. Germline V gene data show CDR1 as MGHDK and CDR2 as SYGVNS. The CDR3 extends over 14 amino acids. The CDR3 sequence: CASNPQGDTGELFF. The DNA of the CDR3 is TGTGCCAGCAACCCACAGGGAGACACCGGGGAGCTGTTTTTT.

V is TRBV6-6 and J is TRBJ1-5, with 7 bases matching TRBD1. This CDR3 has 15 amino acids. CDR1 MNHNY and CDR2 SVGAGI come from the germline V gene (reference sequence). After removal of 6 bases from V and 5 bases from J, the junction contained 10 bases not matched to a gene. The CDR3 nucleotides are TGTGCCAGCAGAAGCCACCAGGGGGTCCATCAGCCCCAGCATTTT. Translating it yields CASRSHQGVHQPQHF.

Here the CDR3 reads CASSTPGQSYGYTF. In nucleotides, the CDR3 is TGTGCCAGTAGTACCCCGGGACAGTCCTATGGCTACACCTTC. This rearrangement joins TRBV19 to TRBJ1-2; the match to TRBD1 covers 7 bases. The germline V gene has CDR1 LNHDA and CDR2 SQIVND (reference sequence). The CDR3 totals 14 residues. Trimming removed 4 bases from V and 4 bases from J; junction bases left unmatched: 6. The full variable domain, in which reference TRBV19 and TRBJ1-2 provide the parts outside the CDR3, is DGGITQSPKYLFRKEGQNVTLSCEQNLNHDAMYWYRQDPGQGLRLIYYSQIVNDFQKGDIAEGYSVSREKKESFPLTVTSAQKNPTAFYLCASSTPGQSYGYTFGSGTRLTVV.

The gene calls are TRBV9 and TRBJ1-3, with TRBD1 matching 7 bases. Germline loops: CDR1 SGDLS, CDR2 YYNGEE. The CDR3 consists of 17 residues. V shed 6 bases, J shed 0 bases, and the junction held 12 bases outside the gene matches. CDR3: CASNRGDSVSSGNTIYF. The CDR3 DNA is TGTGCCAGCAACCGAGGGGACAGTGTCTCCTCTGGAAACACCATATATTTT. The whole variable domain, remainder taken from reference TRBV9 and TRBJ1-3, is DSGVTQTPKHLITATGQRVTLRCSPRSGDLSVYWYQQSLDQGLQFLIQYYNGEERAKGNILERFSAQQFPDLHSELNLSSLELGDSALYFCASNRGDSVSSGNTIYFGEGSWLTVV.

The chain has TRBV7-8 and TRBJ1-1, with D possibly matching TRBD1 (5 bases). Germline V gene sequence: CDR1 SGHVS, CDR2 FQNEAQ. V shed 5 bases and J shed 4 bases, with 11 bases lying between them. The CDR3 totals 13 residues. The CDR3 DNA follows: TGTGCCAGCAGCCCCAGCGGGGCCACTGAAGCTTTCTTT. Translation gives CASSPSGATEAFF.

J is TRBJ2-1 and V is TRBV13; D may be TRBD1 (6 bases). Between the trimmed V and J ends, which lost 1 base and 10 bases, there was a span of 14 bases. The germline gives CDR1 PRHDT, CDR2 FYEKMQ (reference sequence). The CDR3 runs to 14 residues. CDR3 coding DNA: TGTGCCAGCAGCTTAGCCTTCGTCACAGGGGAGCAGTTCTTC. Protein sequence: CASSLAFVTGEQFF.

This clone has just one count. The chain carries TRBV25-1 and TRBJ1-2, with unresolved D. CDR1 MGHDK and CDR2 SYGVNS come from the germline V gene. V lost 6 bases, J lost 6 bases, and 11 bases lay in between. The CDR3 is 12 amino acids. CDR3 nucleotide sequence: TGTGCCAGCAGAGGTATGGGCGATGGCTACACCTTC. This translates into CASRGMGDGYTF.

Turning to this clone: Relative to the germline gene, one junction end is altered; a read error may explain this. For the CDR3, the DNA is TGTGCTAGCAGCCCGACCTCCTCTAAAGAGACCCAGTACTTC. It encodes CASSPTSSKETQYF. The chain employs TRBV7-7 and TRBJ2-5; no firm D call. The CDR3 sequence is 14 residues long. CDR1 is SSHAT and CDR2 is FNYEAQ in the germline V gene (reference sequence).

V usage is TRBV7-5 and J usage is TRBJ1-5. TRBV7-5 corresponds to a pseudogene. The CDR3 runs 11 residues. CDR3 residues: CARSSVRPQHF. CDR3 nucleotides: TGTGCCAGAAGCTCCGTACGGCCCCAGCATTTT.

Concerning this clone itself: In the same sample, other DNA sequences code for this CDR3. The CDR3 nucleotides read TGTGCCTGGGCCGGACTGGCGGGAGCCCGGGAGCAGTACTTC. It yields the protein CAWAGLAGAREQYF. The gene calls are TRBV30 and TRBJ2-7, with 7 bases fitting TRBD2. V dropped 5 bases and J dropped 7; count of bases not matched to a gene: 14. The germline V gene encodes CDR1 GTSNPN and CDR2 SVGIG (reference sequence). The CDR3 consists of 14 residues.

This chain connects TRBV2 to TRBJ2-7; 10 bases line up with TRBD2. CDR1 is SNHLY, CDR2 FYNNEI, per germline. This CDR3 comprises 16 residues. V dropped 6 bases and J dropped 5; count of bases not matched to a gene: 13. DNA of the CDR3: TGTGCCAGCAGGCCTAGCGGGAGCCTCGGAATACACGAGCAGTACTTC. Translating gives CASRPSGSLGIHEQYF.

J is TRBJ2-5 and V is TRBV5-1; 7 bases map to TRBD2. Germline V gives CDR1 SGHRS, CDR2 YFSETQ. The CDR3 has 15 amino acids. The V and J ends lost 4 bases and 2 bases, in that order; junction bases with no gene match: 8. CDR3 nucleotides: TGCGCCAGCAGCCCCGGCGGGAGTCTACAAGAGACCCAGTACTTC. The encoded protein is CASSPGGSLQETQYF.